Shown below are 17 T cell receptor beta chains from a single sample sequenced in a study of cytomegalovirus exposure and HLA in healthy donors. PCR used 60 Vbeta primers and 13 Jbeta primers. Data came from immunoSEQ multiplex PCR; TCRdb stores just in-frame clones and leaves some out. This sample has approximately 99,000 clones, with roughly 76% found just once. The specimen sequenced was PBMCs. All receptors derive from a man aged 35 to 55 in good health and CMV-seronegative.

CDR3 amino acids: CASSLEAGTHYEQYF. CDR3 coding DNA: TGCGCCAGCAGCTTGGAGGCGGGGACGCACTACGAGCAGTACTTC. V usage is TRBV5-1 and J usage is TRBJ2-7; D might be TRBD2 (6 bases). Germline V gene lookup returns CDR1 SGHRS and CDR2 YFSETQ. Trimming shortened V by 0 bases and J by 3 bases, and 13 bases separated the two germline ends. The length of the CDR3 is 15 residues.

CDR3 DNA: TGCGCCAGCAGCTTGGAACAGGCCTGGAATTCACCCCTCCACTTT. It codes for CASSLEQAWNSPLHF. The chain joins TRBV5-1 to TRBJ1-6, with a tentative D call TRBD1 (5 bases). Germline-derived CDR1 and CDR2 are SGHRS and YFSETQ. This CDR3 is built from 15 residues. Deletions cut 0 bases from V and 7 bases from J, with 11 bases between. The complete variable domain, with remaining parts taken from reference TRBV5-1 and TRBJ1-6, reads KAGVTQTPRYLIKTRGQQVTLSCSPISGHRSVSWYQQTPGQGLQFLFEYFSETQRNKGNFPGRFSGRQFSNSRSEMNVSTLELGDSALYLCASSLEQAWNSPLHFGNGTRLTVT.

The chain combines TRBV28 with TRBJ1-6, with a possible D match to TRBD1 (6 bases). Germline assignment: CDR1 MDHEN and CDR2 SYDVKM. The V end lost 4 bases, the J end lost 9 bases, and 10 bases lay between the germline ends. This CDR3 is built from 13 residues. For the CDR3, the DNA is TGTGCCAGCAGTTCAGGGGCAGGTTCACCCCTCCACTTT. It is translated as CASSSGAGSPLHF.

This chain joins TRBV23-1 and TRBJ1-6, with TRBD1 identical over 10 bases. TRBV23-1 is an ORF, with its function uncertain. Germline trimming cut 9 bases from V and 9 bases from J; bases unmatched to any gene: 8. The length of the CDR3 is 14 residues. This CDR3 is CASHETGGTSPLHF. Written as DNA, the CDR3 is TGCGCCAGTCACGAGACAGGGGGCACTTCACCCCTCCACTTT.

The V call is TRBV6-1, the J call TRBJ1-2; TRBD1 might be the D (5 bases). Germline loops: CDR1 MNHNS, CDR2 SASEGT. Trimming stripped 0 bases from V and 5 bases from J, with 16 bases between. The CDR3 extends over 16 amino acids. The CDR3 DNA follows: TGTGCCAGCAGTGAAGCCGACGACAGATCGGAGTATGGCTACACCTTC. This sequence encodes CASSEADDRSEYGYTF.

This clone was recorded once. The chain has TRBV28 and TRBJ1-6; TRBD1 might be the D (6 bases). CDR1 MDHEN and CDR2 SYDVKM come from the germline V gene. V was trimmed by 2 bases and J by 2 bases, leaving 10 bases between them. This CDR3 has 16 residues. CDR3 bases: TGTGCCAGCAGTTTAGAGGGACAACCCTATAATTCACCCCTCCACTTT. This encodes CASSLEGQPYNSPLHF.

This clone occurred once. CDR3 sequence reads: CASSLEPEARNYEQYF. The CDR3 DNA sequence: TGCGCCAGCAGCTTGGAACCCGAGGCACGGAACTACGAGCAGTACTTC. The chain recombines TRBV5-1 with TRBJ2-7; D is unclear. From germline, CDR1 is SGHRS and CDR2 YFSETQ. The CDR3 runs to 16 residues. V lost 0 bases and J lost 3, with 16 bases in between.

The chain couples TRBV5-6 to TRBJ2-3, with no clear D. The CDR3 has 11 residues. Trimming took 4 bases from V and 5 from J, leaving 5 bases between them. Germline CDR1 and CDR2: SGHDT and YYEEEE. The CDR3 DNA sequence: TGTGCCAGCAGCCGCGGAGATACGCAGTATTTT. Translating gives CASSRGDTQYF.

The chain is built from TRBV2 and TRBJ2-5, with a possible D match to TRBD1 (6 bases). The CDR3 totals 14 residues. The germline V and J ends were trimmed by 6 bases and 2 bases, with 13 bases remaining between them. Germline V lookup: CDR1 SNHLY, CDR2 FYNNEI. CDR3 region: CASSYRTEQETQYF. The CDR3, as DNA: TGTGCCAGCAGCTATCGGACAGAACAAGAGACCCAGTACTTC.

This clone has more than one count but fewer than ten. The CDR3 protein is CASSGTGSGNQPQHF. The CDR3 bases are TGTGCCAGCAGCGGGACAGGTTCGGGCAATCAGCCCCAGCATTTT. The rearrangement joins TRBV2 to TRBJ1-5; 8 nucleotides match TRBD1. V shed 6 bases, J shed 2 bases, and the junction held 6 bases outside the gene matches. This CDR3 spans 15 amino acids. Germline CDR1 SNHLY, CDR2 FYNNEI.

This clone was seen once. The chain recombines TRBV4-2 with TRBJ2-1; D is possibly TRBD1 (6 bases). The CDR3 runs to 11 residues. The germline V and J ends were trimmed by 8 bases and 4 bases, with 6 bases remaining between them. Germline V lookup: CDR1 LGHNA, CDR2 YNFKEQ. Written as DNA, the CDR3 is TGTGCCAGCGGGACATACAATGAGCAGTTCTTC. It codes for CASGTYNEQFF.

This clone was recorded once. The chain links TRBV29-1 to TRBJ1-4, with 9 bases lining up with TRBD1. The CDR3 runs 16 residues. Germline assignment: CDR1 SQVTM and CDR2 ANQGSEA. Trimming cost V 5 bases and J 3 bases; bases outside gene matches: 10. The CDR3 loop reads CSVRGQGNPSNEKLFF. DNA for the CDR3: TGCAGCGTTCGCGGACAGGGGAATCCGTCTAATGAAAAACTGTTTTTT.

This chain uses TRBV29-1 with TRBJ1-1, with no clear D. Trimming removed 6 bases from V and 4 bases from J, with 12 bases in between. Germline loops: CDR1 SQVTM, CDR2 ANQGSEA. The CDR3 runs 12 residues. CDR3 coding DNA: TGCAGCGTCGGGAGACGGGCCACTGAAGCTTTCTTT. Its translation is CSVGRRATEAFF.

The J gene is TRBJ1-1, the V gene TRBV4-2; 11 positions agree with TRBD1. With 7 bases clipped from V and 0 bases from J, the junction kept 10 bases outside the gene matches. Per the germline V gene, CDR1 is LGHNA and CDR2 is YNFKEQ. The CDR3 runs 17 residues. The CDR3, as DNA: TGTGCCAGCAAAGAGGACAGGGGGCATCGAGTGAACACTGAAGCTTTCTTT. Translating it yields CASKEDRGHRVNTEAFF.

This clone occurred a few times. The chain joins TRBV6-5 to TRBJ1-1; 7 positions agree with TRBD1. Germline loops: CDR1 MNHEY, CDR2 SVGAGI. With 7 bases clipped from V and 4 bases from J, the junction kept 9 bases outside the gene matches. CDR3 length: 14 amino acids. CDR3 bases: TGTGCCAGCAAGAATAGGGGGCGGATCACTGAAGCTTTCTTT. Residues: CASKNRGRITEAFF.

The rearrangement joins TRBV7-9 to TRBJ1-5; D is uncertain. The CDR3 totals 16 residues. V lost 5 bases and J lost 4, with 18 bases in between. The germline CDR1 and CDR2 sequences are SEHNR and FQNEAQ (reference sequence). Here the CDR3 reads CASSHRTQAENQPQHF. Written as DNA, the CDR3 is TGTGCCAGCAGCCATCGTACTCAGGCCGAGAATCAGCCCCAGCATTTT. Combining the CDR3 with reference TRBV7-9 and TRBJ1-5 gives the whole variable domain DTGVSQNPRHKITKRGQNVTFRCDPISEHNRLYWYRQTLGQGPEFLTYFQNEAQLEKSRLLSDRFSAERPKGSFSTLEIQRTEQGDSAMYLCASSHRTQAENQPQHFGDGTRLSIL.

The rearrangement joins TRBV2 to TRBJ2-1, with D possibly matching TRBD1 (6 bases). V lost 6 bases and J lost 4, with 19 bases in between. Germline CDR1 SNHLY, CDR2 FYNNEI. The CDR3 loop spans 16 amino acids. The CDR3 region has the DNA TGTGCCAGCAGGCCCATATCCGGGACACCGTACAATGAGCAGTTCTTC. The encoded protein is CASRPISGTPYNEQFF.